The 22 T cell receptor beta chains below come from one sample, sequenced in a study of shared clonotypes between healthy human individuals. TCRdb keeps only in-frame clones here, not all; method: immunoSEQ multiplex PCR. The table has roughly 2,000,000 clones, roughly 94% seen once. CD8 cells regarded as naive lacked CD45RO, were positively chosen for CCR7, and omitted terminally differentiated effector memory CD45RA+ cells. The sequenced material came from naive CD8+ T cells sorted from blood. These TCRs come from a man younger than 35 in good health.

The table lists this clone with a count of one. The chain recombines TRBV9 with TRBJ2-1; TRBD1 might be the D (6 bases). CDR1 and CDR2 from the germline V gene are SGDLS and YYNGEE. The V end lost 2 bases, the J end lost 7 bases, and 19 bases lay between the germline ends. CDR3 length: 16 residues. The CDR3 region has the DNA TGTGCCAGCAGCGTCTTGGACAGCGGCCCGGGTAATGAGCAGTTCTTC. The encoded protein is CASSVLDSGPGNEQFF.

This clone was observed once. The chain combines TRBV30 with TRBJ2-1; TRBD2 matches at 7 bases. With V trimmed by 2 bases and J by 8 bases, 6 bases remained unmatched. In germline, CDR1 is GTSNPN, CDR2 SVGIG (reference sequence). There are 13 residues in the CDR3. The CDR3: CAWSWGTMDEQFF. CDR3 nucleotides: TGTGCCTGGAGTTGGGGGACTATGGATGAGCAGTTCTTC.

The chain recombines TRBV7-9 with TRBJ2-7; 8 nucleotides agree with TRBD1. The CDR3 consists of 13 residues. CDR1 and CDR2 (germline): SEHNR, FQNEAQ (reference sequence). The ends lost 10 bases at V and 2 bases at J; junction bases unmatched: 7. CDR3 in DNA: TGTGCCATCCCGACAGGGGAGGCCTACGAGCAGTACTTC. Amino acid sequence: CAIPTGEAYEQYF.

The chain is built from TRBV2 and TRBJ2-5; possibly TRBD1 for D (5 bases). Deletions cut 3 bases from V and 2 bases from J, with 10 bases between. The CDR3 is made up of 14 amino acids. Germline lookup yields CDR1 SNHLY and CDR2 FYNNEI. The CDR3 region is CASSDPDSQETQYF. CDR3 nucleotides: TGTGCCAGCAGTGACCCTGACAGTCAAGAGACCCAGTACTTC.

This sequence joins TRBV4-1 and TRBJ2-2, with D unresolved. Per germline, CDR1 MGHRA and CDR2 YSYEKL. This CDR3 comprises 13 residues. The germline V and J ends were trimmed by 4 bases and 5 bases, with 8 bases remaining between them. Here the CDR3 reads CASSPLETGELFF. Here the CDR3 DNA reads TGCGCCAGCAGCCCGCTAGAAACCGGGGAGCTGTTTTTT.

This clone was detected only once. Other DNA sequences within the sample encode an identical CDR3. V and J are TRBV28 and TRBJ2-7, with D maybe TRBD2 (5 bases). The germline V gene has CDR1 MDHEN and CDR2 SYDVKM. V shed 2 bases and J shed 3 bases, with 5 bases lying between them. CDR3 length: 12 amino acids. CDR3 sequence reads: CASSLEGYEQYF. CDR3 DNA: TGTGCCAGCAGTTTAGAGGGCTACGAGCAGTACTTC.

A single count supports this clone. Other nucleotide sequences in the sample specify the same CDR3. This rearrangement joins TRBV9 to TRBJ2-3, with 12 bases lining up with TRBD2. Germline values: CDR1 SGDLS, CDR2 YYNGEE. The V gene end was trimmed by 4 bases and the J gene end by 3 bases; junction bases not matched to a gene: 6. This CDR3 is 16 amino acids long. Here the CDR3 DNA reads TGTGCCAGCAGCCCCCTAGCGGGGGGGCCGACAGATACGCAGTATTTT. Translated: CASSPLAGGPTDTQYF.

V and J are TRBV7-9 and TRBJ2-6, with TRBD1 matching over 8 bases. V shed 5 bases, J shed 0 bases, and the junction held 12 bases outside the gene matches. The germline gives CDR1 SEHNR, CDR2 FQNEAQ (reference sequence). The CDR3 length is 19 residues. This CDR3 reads CASSHSRQGRDSGANVLTF. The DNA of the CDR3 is TGTGCCAGCAGCCATTCCAGACAGGGGCGGGACTCTGGGGCCAACGTCCTGACTTTC.

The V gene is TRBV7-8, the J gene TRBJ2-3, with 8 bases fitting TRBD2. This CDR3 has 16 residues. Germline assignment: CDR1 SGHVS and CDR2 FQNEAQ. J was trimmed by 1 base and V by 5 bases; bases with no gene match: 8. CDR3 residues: CASSLGSGAGTDTQYF. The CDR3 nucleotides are TGTGCCAGCAGCCTAGGTAGCGGGGCTGGCACAGATACGCAGTATTTT.

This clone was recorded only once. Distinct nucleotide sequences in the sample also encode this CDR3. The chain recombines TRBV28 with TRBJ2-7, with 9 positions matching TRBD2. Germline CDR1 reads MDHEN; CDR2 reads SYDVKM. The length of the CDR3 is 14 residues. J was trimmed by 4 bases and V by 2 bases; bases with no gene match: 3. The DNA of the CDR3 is TGTGCCAGCAGTTTAGCGGGGGGGACATACGAGCAGTACTTC. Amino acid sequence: CASSLAGGTYEQYF.

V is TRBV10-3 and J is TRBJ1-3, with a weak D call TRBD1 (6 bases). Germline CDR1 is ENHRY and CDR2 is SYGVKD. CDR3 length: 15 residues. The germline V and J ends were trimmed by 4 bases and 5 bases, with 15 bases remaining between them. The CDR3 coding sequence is TGTGCCATCAGTGGAGCAGGGGAGAATCGAAACACCATATATTTT. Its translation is CAISGAGENRNTIYF.

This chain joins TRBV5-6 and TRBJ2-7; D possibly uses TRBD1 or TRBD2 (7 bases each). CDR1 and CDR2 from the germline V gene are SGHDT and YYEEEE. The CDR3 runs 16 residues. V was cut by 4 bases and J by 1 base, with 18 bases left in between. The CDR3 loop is CASSQDPGGESYEQYF. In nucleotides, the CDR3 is TGTGCCAGCAGCCAAGACCCAGGGGGGGAGTCCTACGAGCAGTACTTC. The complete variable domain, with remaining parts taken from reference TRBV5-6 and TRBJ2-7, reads DAGVTQSPTHLIKTRGQQVTLRCSPKSGHDTVSWYQQALGQGPQFIFQYYEEEERQRGNFPDRFSGHQFPNYSSELNVNALLLGDSALYLCASSQDPGGESYEQYFGPGTRLTVT.

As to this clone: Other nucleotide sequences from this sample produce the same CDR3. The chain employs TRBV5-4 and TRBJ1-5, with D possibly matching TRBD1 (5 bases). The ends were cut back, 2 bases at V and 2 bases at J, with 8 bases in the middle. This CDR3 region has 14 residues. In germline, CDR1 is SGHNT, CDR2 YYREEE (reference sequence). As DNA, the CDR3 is TGTGCCAGCAGCTTCCAGGGTGGCAATCAGCCCCAGCATTTT. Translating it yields CASSFQGGNQPQHF.

CDR3 residues: CASSESGGVVWETQYF. Written as DNA, the CDR3 is TGCGCCAGCAGTGAAAGCGGGGGGGTCGTATGGGAGACCCAGTACTTC. The V call is TRBV10-2, the J call TRBJ2-5, with 10 bases matching TRBD2. Trimming removed 3 bases from V and 5 bases from J; junction bases left unmatched: 9. The CDR3 is 16 amino acids. Germline V lookup: CDR1 WSHSY, CDR2 SAAADI.

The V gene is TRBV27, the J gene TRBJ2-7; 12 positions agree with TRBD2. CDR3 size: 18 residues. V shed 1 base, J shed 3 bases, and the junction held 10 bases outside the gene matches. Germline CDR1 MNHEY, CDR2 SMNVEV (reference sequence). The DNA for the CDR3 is TGTGCCAGCAGTTTATTTGGGCTAGCGGGGGGGCATCGCTACGAGCAGTACTTC. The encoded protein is CASSLFGLAGGHRYEQYF.

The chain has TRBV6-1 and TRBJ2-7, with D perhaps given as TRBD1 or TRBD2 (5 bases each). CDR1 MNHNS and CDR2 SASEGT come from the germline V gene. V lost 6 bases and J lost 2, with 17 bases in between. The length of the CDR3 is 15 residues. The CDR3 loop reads CASRPTGTQTYEQYF. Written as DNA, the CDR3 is TGTGCCAGCAGGCCTACCGGGACCCAAACCTACGAGCAGTACTTC.

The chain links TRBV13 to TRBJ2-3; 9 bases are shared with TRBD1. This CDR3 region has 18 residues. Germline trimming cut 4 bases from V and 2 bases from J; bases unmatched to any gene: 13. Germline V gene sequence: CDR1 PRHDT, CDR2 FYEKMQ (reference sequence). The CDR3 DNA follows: TGTGCCAGCAGCTCATCGATGTCTAGGGACAGGGACACAGATACGCAGTATTTT. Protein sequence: CASSSSMSRDRDTDTQYF.

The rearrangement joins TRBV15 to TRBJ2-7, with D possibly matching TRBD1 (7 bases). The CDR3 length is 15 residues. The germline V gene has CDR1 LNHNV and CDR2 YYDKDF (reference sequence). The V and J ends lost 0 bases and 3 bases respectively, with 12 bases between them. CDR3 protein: CATSRDPQGGYEQYF. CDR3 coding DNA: TGTGCCACCAGCAGAGATCCCCAGGGGGGCTACGAGCAGTACTTC. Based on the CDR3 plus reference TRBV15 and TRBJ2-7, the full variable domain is DAMVIQNPRYQVTQFGKPVTLSCSQTLNHNVMYWYQQKSSQAPKLLFHYYDKDFNNEADTPDNFQSRRPNTSFCFLDIRSPGLGDTAMYLCATSRDPQGGYEQYFGPGTRLTVT.

The CDR3 spells CASSLLVSSVEQFF. The CDR3 nucleotides read TGTGCCAGCAGCTTACTGGTGTCTAGCGTTGAGCAGTTCTTC. The J gene is TRBJ2-1, the V gene TRBV7-2; TRBD2 is a possible D gene (6 bases). Trimming took 2 bases from V and 9 from J, leaving 14 bases between them. This CDR3 is 14 amino acids long. The germline V gene encodes CDR1 SGHTA and CDR2 FQGNSA.

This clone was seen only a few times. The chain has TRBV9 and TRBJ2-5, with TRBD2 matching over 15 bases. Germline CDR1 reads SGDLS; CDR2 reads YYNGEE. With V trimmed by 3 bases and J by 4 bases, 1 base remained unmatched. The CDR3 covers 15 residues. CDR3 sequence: CASSEGLAGGETQYF. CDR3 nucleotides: TGTGCCAGCAGCGAGGGACTAGCGGGAGGAGAGACCCAGTACTTC.

The CDR3 DNA follows: TGTGCCAGCAGCCCCCTACTAGAACCGCGCCCCGGGGAGCTGTTTTTT. Translated: CASSPLLEPRPGELFF. This rearrangement joins TRBV14 to TRBJ2-2; the D gene is possibly TRBD2 (5 bases). The length of the CDR3 is 16 residues. Germline loops: CDR1 SGHDN, CDR2 FVKESK. V gave up 4 bases and J gave up 6 bases, with 18 bases separating them.

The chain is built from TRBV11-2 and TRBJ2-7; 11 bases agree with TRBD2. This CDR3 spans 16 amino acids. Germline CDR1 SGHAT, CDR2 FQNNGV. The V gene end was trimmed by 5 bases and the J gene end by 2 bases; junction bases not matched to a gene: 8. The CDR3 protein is CASSDPGLAEPYEQYF. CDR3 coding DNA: TGTGCCAGCAGCGACCCGGGACTAGCGGAGCCCTACGAGCAGTACTTC.